This T cell receptor beta chain was identified in a study of T cells after yellow fever vaccination. Findings and limits, study-wide: The appearance of a small share of clonotypes in both CD4 and CD8 compartments was observed. Most clones from primary vaccination resurfaced after the booster (approximately 95% CD4, around 90% CD8). The bulk population could contribute abundant contaminating clonotypes to FACS-sorted repertoires.

A universal primer site and UMIs were added as TCR cDNA was made by 5'RACE template switching. MiXCR was run by TCRdb on the 5' RACE reads, yielding one entry per CDR3 protein. The sample shows approximately 300,000 distinct CDR3 sequences, around 11% of them seen only once. A note on this clonotype: The target antigen is unknown.

Here the sequenced sample was CD4+ T cells sorted from PBMCs, taken 45 days after the yellow fever booster vaccination. This receptor was identified in a man aged 18 to 35 who received the YFV17D yellow fever vaccine.

The CDR3 here is CASNPTGAPYGYTF. The DNA for the CDR3 is TGTGCCAGCAACCCAACCGGGGCCCCCTATGGCTACACCTTC. This chain links TRBV19 with TRBJ1-2, with D possibly TRBD1 on 5 matching bases. CDR3 length equals 14 residues. The germline V and J ends were trimmed by 9 bases and 4 bases, with 18 bases remaining between them. Germline V gene data show CDR1 as LNHDA and CDR2 as SQIVND (reference sequence).